What follows is one TCR beta chain and its context. The antigen is unknown. TCRdb passed the reads through MiXCR, listing each CDR3 protein once. The repertoire includes almost 550,000 distinct CDR3 sequences, 15% to 20% of them detected once, and roughly a quarter sits in the top ten. The sample belongs to a study of T cell repertoires in cytomegalovirus infection. About the study: Public TCR beta signatures marked donors with CMV infection and the matching HLA. General study findings and limits: HLA-C-restricted CMV clonotypes gave the most frequent clonotype in two of eight donors. There were carriers of CMV plus the relevant HLA, and cumulative public TCR beta family frequency identified them.

The specimen was CD8+ T cells from PBMCs. The TCR comes from a human donor in good health (CMV status not recorded). Some clones in this sample may be carry-over from other donors' samples.

CDR3 amino acids: CASSLLSARTYNEQFF. In nucleotides, the CDR3 is TGTGCCAGCAGCTTATTGTCCGCCAGAACCTACAATGAGCAGTTCTTC. The chain joins TRBV7-6 to TRBJ2-1, with D hard to call. The CDR3 runs to 16 residues. CDR1 and CDR2 from the germline V gene are SGHVS and FNYEAQ. Trimming shortened V by 2 bases and J by 2 bases, and 13 bases separated the two germline ends.